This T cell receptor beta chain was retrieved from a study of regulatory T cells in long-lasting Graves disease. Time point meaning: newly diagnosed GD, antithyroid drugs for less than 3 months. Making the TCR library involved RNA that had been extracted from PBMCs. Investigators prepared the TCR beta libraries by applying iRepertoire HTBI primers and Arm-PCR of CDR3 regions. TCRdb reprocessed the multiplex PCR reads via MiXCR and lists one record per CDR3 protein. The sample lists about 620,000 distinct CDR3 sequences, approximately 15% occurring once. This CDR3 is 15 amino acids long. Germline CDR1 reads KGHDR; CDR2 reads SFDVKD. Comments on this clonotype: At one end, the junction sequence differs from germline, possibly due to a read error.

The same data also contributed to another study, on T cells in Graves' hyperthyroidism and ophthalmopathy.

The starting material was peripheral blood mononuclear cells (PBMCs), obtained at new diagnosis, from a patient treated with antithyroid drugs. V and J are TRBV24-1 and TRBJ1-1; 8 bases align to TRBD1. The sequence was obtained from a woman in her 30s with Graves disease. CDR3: CAASEGGQAYSETFF. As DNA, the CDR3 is TGTGCCGCCAGTGAGGGGGGACAGGCTTATTCTGAAACTTTCTTT.